This record concerns one T cell receptor beta chain sequence. This clonotype has at least ten counts. No cognate antigen has been identified for it. No quality values exist for individual bases; no much larger clone is one base distant. The data originate from a study of read filtering for tumor transcriptome and immune sequencing (dated by TCRdb to between 2020 and 2021). In the study overall: The cohort consisted of approximately 16 male and some 15 female patients, with a mean age of about 70 years and an age range of roughly 47 to 90. By revised international staging, fewer than ten patients were R-ISS I, 16 were R-ISS II and about seven were R-ISS III. After DNase treatment, whole-transcriptome libraries were prepared with the TruSeq RNA Access Library Prep Kit. Per sample, about 4.05 to 10.27 million TCR-region mapped reads were obtained with IR-seq, compared with only 85 to 1273 with RNA-seq. Using the same bone marrow samples, the study ran both targeted immune repertoire sequencing and bulk whole-transcriptome sequencing and then compared the TCR repertoires from each method. As a main aim, a read-filtering strategy for immune repertoire data was addressed, with the specific question being whether clonotypes supported by a single read should be removed.

Starting from 350 to 500 ng RNA, TCR libraries were constructed with the Immunoverse kit using molecular barcoded adaptors that cover the alpha/delta and beta/gamma chains. TCR library preparation was performed with the same RNA that was used for transcriptome sequencing. TCR libraries were sequenced on an Illumina HiSeq 4000 with 2 x 150 cycles. Per the original workflow: TCR reads were aligned to human V, D, J and C references and assembled into CDR3 clonotypes with MiXCR, including quality filtering and error correction. The tcR package in R was used to analyze clonotype counts and gene usage diversity. For inspection of raw mapping reads, RNA-seq reads were mapped by STAR aligner version 2.5.3a onto GRCh37 of the human genome. To test how sequencing depth affected the clonotypes detected, IR-seq fastq files were randomly downsampled with Seqtk 1.3. TCRdb reprocessed the public reads (quality trimming at Q25 with fastp, clone calling with MiXCR) and kept in-frame beta chains. Identical CDR3 protein sequences are pooled into one entry, listed with their most common genes and DNA. None of the V and J calls come from the authors' own analysis; TCRdb made them. The sample has roughly 41,000 distinct CDR3 sequences on record, roughly 13% of them singletons. The ten largest clonotypes hold about 40% of the sample.

Every patient had bone marrow sampled at the time of active disease. Bone marrow mononuclear cells were isolated by Ficoll-Hypaque density gradient centrifugation. Myeloma plasma cells were removed and CD138-negative cells were collected by negative selection after labeling with CD138 magnetic microbeads on a MACS separator. Purity of the isolated cells was checked by flow cytometry on an Attune NxT using CD138 antibodies. Total RNA was extracted using TRIzol reagent and was quantified on a NanoDrop spectrophotometer. Paired RNA-seq and IR-seq were performed on each patient's CD138-negative bone marrow sample. Broader findings and caveats from the paper: In IR-seq, single-read clonotypes were roughly 82% of clonotypes but around 3.2% of total reads; in RNA-seq they were about three quarters of clonotypes and about 40% of reads. The correlation between IR-seq and RNA-seq shared clonotype proportions rose when single-read clonotypes were removed. The sorted CD138-negative fraction was not purified T cells but a mixed bone marrow immune population. Compared with RNA-seq, IR-seq captured clonotypes at much higher depth and more reliably, and a smaller IR-seq throughput was enough to identify most shared clonotypes.

Based on the germline V gene, the CDR1 and CDR2 sequences are SNHLY and FYNNEI. The CDR3 covers 14 residues, taking in both the cysteine and the phenylalanine. Only the CDR3 part of the read is kept: 42 bases, read in frame from the first base. The V and J ends are trimmed by 6 bases and 0 bases, leaving 8 bases between them. The source is a donor aged 40 or older with multiple myeloma. Sequenced input: a population of CD138-negative cells sorted from bone marrow. Explained via the paper, the cell subset or site label denotes: bone marrow mononuclear cells depleted of CD138+ plasma/myeloma cells by negative magnetic selection. Rearrangement joined TRBV2 to TRBJ2-2; the D region is possibly TRBD1 or TRBD2, each matching across 5 bases. The DNA reads TGTGCCAGCAGGAGGGACCCGAACACCGGGGAGCTGTTTTTT. This encodes CASRRDPNTGELFF. The reference TRBV2 and TRBJ2-2 proteins fill in what lies around the CDR3, so the full variable domain reads EPEVTQTPSHQVTQMGQEVILRCVPISNHLYFYWYRQILGQKVEFLVSFYNNEISEKSEIFDDQFSVERPDGSNFTLKIRSTKLEDSAMYFCASRRDPNTGELFFGEGSRLTVL.